The clone carrying this T cell receptor beta chain was seen more than once but under ten times. This specimen comes from a study of early T cells in non-severe SARS-CoV-2 infection. TCRdb redid the calling of the 5' RACE reads with MiXCR, one entry per CDR3 protein. The sample lists roughly 43,000 distinct CDR3 sequences, about 5.3% seen once, with about 5.4% in the top ten. Trimming cost V 6 bases and J 6 bases; bases outside gene matches: 8. Germline lookup yields CDR1 PRHDT and CDR2 FYEKMQ (reference sequence). The CDR3 covers 15 residues. J is TRBJ2-1 and V is TRBV13; TRBD2 agrees at 10 bases. The sequence derives from an adult who was a healthcare worker with PCR-confirmed SARS-CoV-2 infection or an uninfected control (not recorded which). Sequencing was performed on whole blood, taken at baseline. The CDR3 loop reads CASSLLAGGFNEQFF. CDR3 nucleotides: TGTGCCAGCAGTTTGTTAGCGGGGGGTTTCAATGAGCAGTTCTTC.